The rows below give T cell receptor beta chains drawn from one sample of a study of T cell repertoires in cytomegalovirus infection. TCRdb fed the reads into MiXCR, producing one record per CDR3 protein. This sample has roughly 630,000 distinct CDR3 sequences, with roughly 24% found just once. Source material: CD8+ T cells from PBMCs. Receptor source: a human donor in good health (CMV status not recorded). Some clones in this sample may be carry-over from other donors' samples. Both conserved end residues are part of each CDR3. Each record gives: CDR3 DNA, CDR3 protein, D gene, clone size, J gene, V gene. D genes are given only for firm matches. Part of the rows lack a size; the others show once, few, many or a class for expanded clones.

cdr3_nt: TGTGCCAGCAGCTCTTTTCGCGGGGGGTCCTACAATGAGCAGTTCTTC
cdr3_aa: CASSSFRGGSYNEQFF
d_call: TRBD2
clone_size: NA
j_call: TRBJ2-1
v_call: TRBV13

cdr3_nt: TGTGCCAGCAGCTCAGCAGGGTATTCTGGCTACACCTTC
cdr3_aa: CASSSAGYSGYTF
d_call: NA
clone_size: NA
j_call: TRBJ1-2
v_call: TRBV9

cdr3_nt: TGTGCCAACAGTTTTCAAGTTTTCGATAGCAATCAGCCCCAGCATTTT
cdr3_aa: CANSFQVFDSNQPQHF
d_call: NA
clone_size: NA
j_call: TRBJ1-5
v_call: TRBV28

cdr3_nt: TGTGCCAGCAGCTTAGGACCCAATGTAGCGGGGGAAGAGACCCAGTACTTC
cdr3_aa: CASSLGPNVAGEETQYF
d_call: TRBD2
clone_size: many
j_call: TRBJ2-5
v_call: TRBV7-2

cdr3_nt: TGCAGTGTCAGGGGGCCGACCGGGGAGCTGTTTTTT
cdr3_aa: CSVRGPTGELFF
d_call: TRBD1
clone_size: few
j_call: TRBJ2-2
v_call: TRBV20-1

cdr3_nt: TGTGCCAGCAGTTACCACTCCGTCTCCGTGTCTAACTATGGCTACACCTTC
cdr3_aa: CASSYHSVSVSNYGYTF
d_call: NA
clone_size: many
j_call: TRBJ1-2
v_call: TRBV6-5

cdr3_nt: TGCAGTGCTCTGACAGGGGGTGGGGAAGCTTTCTTT
cdr3_aa: CSALTGGGEAFF
d_call: TRBD1
clone_size: NA
j_call: TRBJ1-1
v_call: TRBV20-1

cdr3_nt: TGTGCCAGCGAGACGGACGACCTTGATTCACCCCTCCACTTT
cdr3_aa: CASETDDLDSPLHF
d_call: NA
clone_size: many
j_call: TRBJ1-6
v_call: TRBV7-9

cdr3_nt: TGTGCCAGCAGTCCCCTAGGACAGGGATTCAATGAGCAGTTCTTC
cdr3_aa: CASSPLGQGFNEQFF
d_call: TRBD1
clone_size: few
j_call: TRBJ2-1
v_call: TRBV27

cdr3_nt: TGCAGTGCTAGAGGGTATAAAGGCTACACCTTC
cdr3_aa: CSARGYKGYTF
d_call: NA
clone_size: NA
j_call: TRBJ1-2
v_call: TRBV20-1

cdr3_nt: TGTGCCACCGGACACAGGGGGCGAGAGACCCAGTACTTC
cdr3_aa: CATGHRGRETQYF
d_call: TRBD1
clone_size: few
j_call: TRBJ2-5
v_call: TRBV24-1

cdr3_nt: TGTGCCAGCAGCGTAGCGGATAGCGGGGGAGGGAATGAGCAGTTCTTC
cdr3_aa: CASSVADSGGGNEQFF
d_call: TRBD2
clone_size: few
j_call: TRBJ2-1
v_call: TRBV9

cdr3_nt: TGTGCTAGTGGTTTGGGACACTCTAGCTCCTACAATGAGCAGTTCTTC
cdr3_aa: CASGLGHSSSYNEQFF
d_call: NA
clone_size: NA
j_call: TRBJ2-1
v_call: TRBV12-5

cdr3_nt: TGCAGTGCTTCCCCCCGACAGGGGGGGAATTCACCCCTCCACTTT
cdr3_aa: CSASPRQGGNSPLHF
d_call: TRBD1
clone_size: NA
j_call: TRBJ1-6
v_call: TRBV20-1

cdr3_nt: TGTGCCAGCAGCGCAGGAATCAATCAGCCCCAGCATTTT
cdr3_aa: CASSAGINQPQHF
d_call: NA
clone_size: many
j_call: TRBJ1-5
v_call: TRBV5-6

cdr3_nt: TGTGTCAGCAGCTTAGTAGCGGGGGGGCCCTACAATGAGCAGTTCTTC
cdr3_aa: CVSSLVAGGPYNEQFF
d_call: TRBD2
clone_size: few
j_call: TRBJ2-1
v_call: TRBV7-2

cdr3_nt: TGTGCCAGCAGGCTGGGGGGCCTAAGCTCCTACAATGAGCAGTTCTTC
cdr3_aa: CASRLGGLSSYNEQFF
d_call: NA
clone_size: NA
j_call: TRBJ2-1
v_call: TRBV7-9

cdr3_nt: TGTGCCACCAGCAGAGGGGAAACCGTCCGGGACCAGCAGTTCTTC
cdr3_aa: CATSRGETVRDQQFF
d_call: NA
clone_size: few
j_call: TRBJ2-1
v_call: TRBV15

cdr3_nt: TGTGCCAGCAGAATTGACACATATAGCAATCAGCCCCAGCATTTT
cdr3_aa: CASRIDTYSNQPQHF
d_call: NA
clone_size: many
j_call: TRBJ1-5
v_call: TRBV28

cdr3_nt: TGTGCCAGCAGCTTAGCGGTGGGACAGGGCCGCGCAAGAGATACGCAGTATTTT
cdr3_aa: CASSLAVGQGRARDTQYF
d_call: TRBD1
clone_size: few
j_call: TRBJ2-3
v_call: TRBV7-9

cdr3_nt: TGTGCCAGCAGTGCCGGGACAGGAGCCACCATGAACACTGAAGCTTTCTTT
cdr3_aa: CASSAGTGATMNTEAFF
d_call: TRBD1
clone_size: NA
j_call: TRBJ1-1
v_call: TRBV2

cdr3_nt: TGTGCCAGCAGTCATACTAGCTACAATGAGCAGTTCTTC
cdr3_aa: CASSHTSYNEQFF
d_call: NA
clone_size: many
j_call: TRBJ2-1
v_call: TRBV12-3/TRBV12-4

cdr3_nt: TGTGCCAGCAGCTTAGCGCGGGGTGGGTCAGGTCGGAGGACCGGGGAGCTGTTTTTT
cdr3_aa: CASSLARGGSGRRTGELFF
d_call: NA
clone_size: few
j_call: TRBJ2-2
v_call: TRBV7-6

cdr3_nt: TGCGCCAGCAGTGATCTGGCAGGACTGAGTAACTATGGCTACACCTTC
cdr3_aa: CASSDLAGLSNYGYTF
d_call: NA
clone_size: few
j_call: TRBJ1-2
v_call: TRBV10-2

cdr3_nt: TGCGCCAGCAGCCCCCGAACCCCGGACAGGGTCTATGGCTACACCTTC
cdr3_aa: CASSPRTPDRVYGYTF
d_call: TRBD1
clone_size: NA
j_call: TRBJ1-2
v_call: TRBV4-3

cdr3_nt: TGTGCCAGCACCTTTCGGGGGCAGACTAATGAAAAACTGTTTTTT
cdr3_aa: CASTFRGQTNEKLFF
d_call: NA
clone_size: many
j_call: TRBJ1-4
v_call: TRBV12-3/TRBV12-4

cdr3_nt: TGTGCCAGCAGCTTAGCGTGGGGCAGCAATCAGCCCCAGCATTTT
cdr3_aa: CASSLAWGSNQPQHF
d_call: NA
clone_size: many
j_call: TRBJ1-5
v_call: TRBV7-6

cdr3_nt: TGTGCCAGCAGCTTAGATAGGGACAGGAACACAGATACGCAGTATTTT
cdr3_aa: CASSLDRDRNTDTQYF
d_call: TRBD1
clone_size: NA
j_call: TRBJ2-3
v_call: TRBV11-2

cdr3_nt: TGTGCCAGTAGTGATATCAAGGCAGGGCTGGAGTCTGGGGCCAACGTCCTGACTTTC
cdr3_aa: CASSDIKAGLESGANVLTF
d_call: NA
clone_size: once
j_call: TRBJ2-6
v_call: TRBV2

cdr3_nt: TGTGCCAGCAGTTACTCGAACCTCATTCCAGGAGAAGGCTACACCTTC
cdr3_aa: CASSYSNLIPGEGYTF
d_call: NA
clone_size: NA
j_call: TRBJ1-2
v_call: TRBV6-8

cdr3_nt: TGTGCCAGCAGAGTAGGTCCCTCTGGGGCCAACGTCCTGACTTTC
cdr3_aa: CASRVGPSGANVLTF
d_call: NA
clone_size: NA
j_call: TRBJ2-6
v_call: TRBV12-3/TRBV12-4

cdr3_nt: TGCAGTGCTAGAGATCCCCTAGCAGGGACGATGAACACCGGGGAGCTGTTTTTT
cdr3_aa: CSARDPLAGTMNTGELFF
d_call: NA
clone_size: NA
j_call: TRBJ2-2
v_call: TRBV20-1